These 21 T cell receptor beta chains were sequenced from one sample in a study of CD8 T cells in ankylosing spondylitis. TCRdb used MiXCR to reprocess the 5' RACE reads, holding one entry per CDR3 protein. The sample lists approximately 140,000 distinct CDR3 sequences; around 42% were seen once. The sample was synovial fluid, either unsorted or a sorted T cell fraction (not recorded which). The receptors originated from a male donor with ankylosing spondylitis.

The chain employs TRBV10-1 and TRBJ2-3, with TRBD1 matching over 9 bases. Looked up from germline, CDR1 is WNHNN and CDR2 is SYGVQD (reference sequence). CDR3 size: 15 residues. Trimming cost V 1 base and J 5 bases; bases outside gene matches: 4. CDR3 sequence reads: CASSEYRQGEDTQYF. The DNA of the CDR3 is TGCGCCAGCAGTGAGTACAGACAGGGGGAAGATACGCAGTATTTT.

The V and J genes are TRBV10-3 and TRBJ2-3, with 8 bases matching TRBD2. CDR3 length equals 17 residues. J was trimmed by 4 bases and V by 0 bases; bases with no gene match: 9. Germline CDR1 ENHRY, CDR2 SYGVKD. Written as DNA, the CDR3 is TGTGCCATCAGTGAGTCAGGTGGTAGCGGGGCTTCAGATACGCAGTATTTT. This sequence encodes CAISESGGSGASDTQYF.

J is TRBJ2-3 and V is TRBV18; no definite D call. Trimming removed 2 bases from V and 2 bases from J, with 8 bases in between. The CDR3 runs to 14 residues. Germline CDR1 KGHSH, CDR2 LQKENI. DNA of the CDR3: TGTGCCAGCTCACCAGAGTTTGACACAGATACGCAGTATTTT. Its protein product is CASSPEFDTDTQYF. Supplemented by reference TRBV18 and TRBJ2-3, the full variable domain reads NAGVMQNPRHLVRRRGQEARLRCSPMKGHSHVYWYRQLPEEGLKFMVYLQKENIIDESGMPKERFSAEFPKEGPSILRIQQVVRGDSAAYFCASSPEFDTDTQYFGPGTRLTVL.

This clonotype ranks as medium-sized. The V and J genes are TRBV10-3 and TRBJ1-1, with 7 nucleotides matching TRBD1. V shed 2 bases and J 4 bases; nucleotides not matched to a gene: 16. The CDR3 consists of 18 residues. Germline V gene lookup returns CDR1 ENHRY and CDR2 SYGVKD. For the CDR3, the DNA is TGTGCCATCAGTGAGCCTTCGGGGCCAACAGGGGAGGGCACTGAAGCTTTCTTT. Its translation: CAISEPSGPTGEGTEAFF.

The chain is built from TRBV12-3 or TRBV12-4 and TRBJ2-1, with 9 positions matching TRBD2. The CDR3 runs 15 residues. The junction had 9 bases not matched to a gene; V was cut back by 6 bases and J by 6 bases. The CDR3 DNA sequence: TGTGCCAGCAGCGGCGGGGGGGCCAGTAGCAATGAGCAGTTCTTC. Its protein product is CASSGGGASSNEQFF.

This chain connects TRBV20-1 to TRBJ1-2; D is undetermined. CDR3 length equals 10 residues. Germline lookup yields CDR1 DFQATT and CDR2 SNEGSKA (reference sequence). The V end was cut by 6 bases, the J end by 1 base, with 3 bases between. CDR3 DNA: TGCAGTGCCGATAACTATGGCTACACCTTC. Residues: CSADNYGYTF.

The rearrangement joins TRBV11-2 to TRBJ2-1; D is unclear. V was shortened by 5 bases and J by 4 bases, with 15 bases between the two germline ends. Germline-derived CDR1 and CDR2 are SGHAT and FQNNGV. The CDR3 consists of 15 residues. This CDR3 is CASSLYDLRYNEQFF. CDR3 DNA: TGTGCCAGCAGCCTCTACGACTTGCGGTACAATGAGCAGTTCTTC.

In DNA, the CDR3 is TGTGCCATCAGTGTTCGACGAGGTGGGGCCAACGTCCTGACTTTC. Translated, it gives CAISVRRGGANVLTF. The chain is built from TRBV10-3 and TRBJ2-6; D uncertain. Per germline, CDR1 ENHRY and CDR2 SYGVKD. Trimming cost V 4 bases and J 3 bases, with 10 bases left between them. This CDR3 has 15 amino acids.

This clonotype has more than one count but fewer than ten. This chain links TRBV15 with TRBJ2-7; no definite D call. From germline, CDR1 is LNHNV and CDR2 YYDKDF (reference sequence). Trimming stripped 8 bases from V and 4 bases from J, with 15 bases between. The CDR3 is 13 amino acids. The CDR3 protein is CATQQGPGYEQYF. In DNA, the CDR3 is TGTGCCACCCAACAAGGCCCAGGATACGAGCAGTACTTC.

A few counts support this clonotype. The chain has TRBV7-2 and TRBJ1-1; D remains ambiguous. CDR1 is SGHTA and CDR2 is FQGNSA in the germline V gene. This CDR3 spans 15 amino acids. V lost 1 base and J 3 bases, leaving 12 bases between the germline ends. In DNA form, the CDR3 reads TGTGCCAGCAGCTTAGTGGCGGGTTACGACACTGAAGCTTTCTTT. Its protein product is CASSLVAGYDTEAFF.

The chain uses TRBV6-1 and TRBJ1-1; weak D call: TRBD1 (5 bases). Trimming removed 7 bases from V and 8 bases from J, with 20 bases in between. Germline V lookup: CDR1 MNHNS, CDR2 SASEGT. The CDR3 length is 14 residues. CDR3 residues: CASTMARGGFEAFF. The CDR3 DNA is TGTGCCAGCACTATGGCCCGCGGGGGATTCGAAGCTTTCTTT.

The chain is built from TRBV11-3 and TRBJ2-2, with D perhaps matching TRBD1 (5 bases). The CDR3 is made up of 17 amino acids. Germline V gene lookup returns CDR1 SGHNT and CDR2 YENEEA. Trimming left V 3 bases short and J 5 bases short, with 19 bases between. In DNA, the CDR3 is TGTGCCAGCAGCTTTGGCCCCAGGGTCGGTTGGACCGGGGAGCTGTTTTTT. It encodes CASSFGPRVGWTGELFF.

The CDR3 is CASSFWAGVWSPLHF. CDR3 sequence (DNA): TGCGCCAGCAGTTTCTGGGCCGGGGTTTGGTCACCCCTCCACTTT. V gene TRBV5-1 combines with J gene TRBJ1-6; D is ambiguous. The ends were cut back, 5 bases at V and 10 bases at J, with 19 bases in the middle. The germline gives CDR1 SGHRS, CDR2 YFSETQ. The CDR3 extends over 15 amino acids. Full variable domain (remainder filled in from reference TRBV5-1 and TRBJ1-6): KAGVTQTPRYLIKTRGQQVTLSCSPISGHRSVSWYQQTPGQGLQFLFEYFSETQRNKGNFPGRFSGRQFSNSRSEMNVSTLELGDSALYLCASSFWAGVWSPLHFGNGTRLTVT.

The V and J genes are TRBV28 and TRBJ1-2; no firm D call. Germline V gives CDR1 MDHEN, CDR2 SYDVKM. Deletions cut 2 bases from V and 5 bases from J, with 6 bases between. The CDR3 length is 12 residues. CDR3 in amino acids: CASSLAVYGYTF. CDR3 bases: TGTGCCAGCAGTTTAGCGGTTTATGGCTACACCTTC.

The chain combines TRBV7-3 with TRBJ2-3; TRBD2 aligns across 8 bases. Germline lookup yields CDR1 SGHTA and CDR2 FQGTGA. The CDR3 is made up of 13 amino acids. V gave up 5 bases and J gave up 11 bases; unmatched junction bases: 9. The CDR3 sequence: CASSPAGREVQYF. The CDR3 DNA follows: TGTGCCAGCAGCCCGGCAGGGCGGGAGGTGCAGTATTTT.

The chain combines TRBV27 with TRBJ1-1; no reliable D call. Germline V gene lookup returns CDR1 MNHEY and CDR2 SMNVEV (reference sequence). There are 11 residues in the CDR3. The germline V and J ends were trimmed by 10 bases and 1 base, with 7 bases remaining between them. Here the CDR3 DNA reads TGTGCCACCCGACGGAACACTGAAGCTTTCTTT. Protein product: CATRRNTEAFF.

The chain links TRBV12-3 or TRBV12-4 to TRBJ1-2, with 9 bases aligning to TRBD1. V trimming: 6 bases; J trimming: 5 bases; junction bases outside the gene matches: 7. This CDR3 has 14 residues. CDR3: CASRPTGGGYGYTF. Written as DNA, the CDR3 is TGTGCCAGCAGGCCTACAGGGGGCGGTTATGGCTACACCTTC.

This clonotype was observed a single time. V gene TRBV11-2 combines with J gene TRBJ2-2, with no clear D. The germline V and J ends were trimmed by 3 bases and 4 bases, with 15 bases remaining between them. This CDR3 region has 16 residues. CDR1 is SGHAT, CDR2 FQNNGV, per germline. CDR3 residues: CASSFPFRVSTGELFF. In nucleotides, the CDR3 is TGTGCCAGCAGCTTCCCGTTCCGGGTTAGCACCGGGGAGCTGTTTTTT.

This clonotype was seen many times. V is TRBV12-3 or TRBV12-4 and J is TRBJ1-1; D unresolved. The V end was cut by 0 bases, the J end by 0 bases, with 14 bases between. CDR3 length: 17 residues. The CDR3 sequence: CASSLAASIGMNTEAFF. The CDR3 bases are TGTGCCAGCAGTTTAGCGGCCAGCATTGGTATGAACACTGAAGCTTTCTTT.

The J gene is TRBJ1-5, the V gene TRBV12-3 or TRBV12-4; possible D gene TRBD1, 6 bases. Trimming stripped 5 bases from V and 3 bases from J, with 17 bases between. CDR3 length: 16 amino acids. The CDR3, as DNA: TGTGCCAGCAGTATCCATCGGGGGCCCGCCAATCAGCCCCAGCATTTT. It yields the protein CASSIHRGPANQPQHF.

This clonotype showed up just a few times. J is TRBJ1-2 and V is TRBV11-3; TRBD1 matches at 8 bases. Germline-derived CDR1 and CDR2 are SGHNT and YENEEA. The CDR3 totals 17 residues. Trimming at V came to 0 bases and at J to 7 bases, leaving 13 bases not matched to a gene. The CDR3, as DNA: TGTGCCAGCAGCTTAGATGGACCGACAGGGGCCTTGGGTGGCTACACCTTC. As protein: CASSLDGPTGALGGYTF.